Listed below are T cell receptor beta chains from one sample, sequenced in a study of cytomegalovirus exposure and HLA in healthy donors. Measured with immunoSEQ multiplex PCR; TCRdb has only the in-frame clones, and not every one. The sample contains roughly 140,000 clones, around four fifths of which appear only once. Specimen: PBMCs. These receptors were obtained from a boy younger than 10 in good health and CMV-seronegative. The CDR3 runs from the conserved cysteine through the conserved F or W. The D gene is left open where the match is weak. Expanded clones get a size class; other rows say once, few or many, or leave the size out.

v_call,clone_size,d_call,j_call,cdr3_aa,cdr3_nt
TRBV28,.,.,TRBJ2-7,CASRVHLNAGSSYEQYF,TGTGCCAGCAGAGTGCACCTCAACGCGGGGAGCTCCTACGAGCAGTACTTC
TRBV6-5,.,.,TRBJ2-5,CASGQFLRETQYF,TGTGCCAGCGGACAATTCTTAAGGGAGACCCAGTACTTC
TRBV27,.,TRBD2,TRBJ2-7,CASSPELAADEQYF,TGTGCCAGCAGTCCCGAACTAGCGGCGGACGAGCAGTACTTC
TRBV2,.,TRBD1,TRBJ2-2,CASRMTPKTGGTGELFF,TGTGCCAGCAGAATGACACCTAAGACAGGGGGCACCGGGGAGCTGTTTTTT
TRBV6-5,.,TRBD1,TRBJ2-1,CASTSGQGWYEQFF,TGTGCCAGCACGTCAGGACAGGGCTGGTATGAGCAGTTCTTC
TRBV28,.,TRBD2,TRBJ2-7,CASSRTGTSGSQYF,TGTGCCAGCAGCCGTACTGGGACTAGCGGGAGTCAGTACTTC
TRBV5-1,.,.,TRBJ2-7,CASSLMTPQGEQYF,TGCGCCAGCAGCCTAATGACCCCGCAGGGCGAGCAGTACTTC
TRBV5-1,.,TRBD1,TRBJ2-7,CASSLGAGGNYEQYF,TGCGCCAGCAGCTTGGGGGCAGGGGGCAACTACGAGCAGTACTTC
TRBV10-3,.,TRBD2,TRBJ2-1,CAITSGNYNEQFF,TGTGCCATCACTAGCGGGAATTACAATGAGCAGTTCTTC
TRBV4-3,.,.,TRBJ2-7,CASFFKQKAAYEQYF,TGCGCCAGTTTTTTCAAGCAGAAGGCGGCATACGAGCAGTACTTC
TRBV28,.,.,TRBJ2-3,CASINFPGLITDTQYF,TGTGCCAGCATTAACTTCCCCGGACTAATCACAGATACGCAGTATTTT
TRBV4-1,.,TRBD2,TRBJ2-1,CASSQELGTSSYNEQFF,TGCGCCAGCAGCCAAGAACTGGGGACTAGCTCCTACAATGAGCAGTTCTTC
TRBV11-3,.,TRBD1,TRBJ2-7,CASRRRQGISYEQYF,TGTGCCAGCAGGAGGAGACAGGGGATCTCCTACGAGCAGTACTTC
TRBV14,few,TRBD2,TRBJ2-7,CASSQASLAGGSYEQYF,TGTGCCAGCAGCCAAGCTTCACTAGCGGGAGGGTCCTACGAGCAGTACTTC
TRBV7-9,few,.,TRBJ2-7,CASSPRRADRSSYF,TGTGCCAGCAGCCCCCGACGAGCAGACAGGAGTTCTTACTTC
TRBV6-1,.,.,TRBJ1-4,CASSELVGATNEKLFF,TGTGCCAGCAGTGAGTTAGTGGGAGCGACTAATGAAAAACTGTTTTTT
TRBV5-6,.,.,TRBJ2-3,CASTHRSFSYTDTQYF,TGTGCCAGCACACATCGGAGCTTCAGCTACACAGATACGCAGTATTTT
TRBV7-3,.,.,TRBJ2-1,CASSQWEASTYNEQFF,TGTGCCAGCAGTCAATGGGAGGCCTCCACATACAATGAGCAGTTCTTC
TRBV29-1,.,TRBD2,TRBJ2-4,CSVEAAGGPNIQYF,TGCAGCGTTGAAGCGGCGGGGGGCCCGAACATTCAGTACTTC
TRBV7-9,.,.,TRBJ1-5,CASSPRGGRGDTPQHF,TGTGCCAGCAGCCCTAGAGGCGGTCGGGGTGATACGCCCCAGCATTTT
TRBV25-1,.,.,TRBJ2-5,CASSEYIRWGLQETQYF,TGTGCCAGCAGTGAATATATTCGTTGGGGACTCCAAGAGACCCAGTACTTC
TRBV6-4,few,TRBD2,TRBJ2-3,CASSETSGRADTQYF,TGTGCCAGCAGTGAGACTAGCGGGAGAGCCGATACGCAGTATTTT
TRBV5-4,.,TRBD1,TRBJ2-1,CASDRGPTSYNEQFF,TGTGCCAGCGACAGGGGGCCCACTTCCTACAATGAGCAGTTCTTC
TRBV7-9,few,.,TRBJ1-6,CASSLSGRGSPLHF,TGTGCCAGCAGCTTATCAGGGAGGGGTTCACCCCTCCACTTT
TRBV5-6,.,TRBD1,TRBJ1-2,CASSTGQSTYGYTF,TGTGCCAGCAGTACGGGACAGAGTACTTATGGCTACACCTTC
TRBV5-1,.,.,TRBJ2-7,CASSLVGQIINEQYF,TGCGCCAGCAGCTTGGTTGGACAAATAATAAACGAGCAGTACTTC
TRBV2,.,.,TRBJ1-6,CAGGQAGNSPLHF,TGTGCCGGAGGGCAGGCCGGTAATTCACCCCTCCACTTT
TRBV27,.,.,TRBJ2-7,CASARTPGYEQYF,TGTGCCAGCGCACGGACTCCCGGATACGAGCAGTACTTC
TRBV6-1,.,TRBD1,TRBJ2-7,CASRDRRIYEQYF,TGTGCCAGCAGGGACAGGAGGATCTACGAGCAGTACTTC
TRBV5-4,.,.,TRBJ1-2,CASSLADGDYGYTF,TGTGCCAGCAGCTTGGCTGACGGGGACTATGGCTACACCTTC
TRBV10-3,.,TRBD1,TRBJ1-5,CAIRPGQGSNQPQHF,TGTGCCATCAGACCGGGACAGGGTAGCAATCAGCCCCAGCATTTT
TRBV4-1,.,TRBD1,TRBJ1-2,CASSRTFPTGSGYTF,TGCGCCAGCAGCCGCACGTTCCCGACAGGGAGTGGCTACACCTTC
TRBV6-5,.,TRBD1,TRBJ2-7,CASSSDLQGYEQYF,TGTGCCAGCAGTTCGGACCTACAGGGGTACGAGCAGTACTTC
TRBV15,.,.,TRBJ2-7,CATSRDSGYEQYF,TGTGCCACCAGCAGAGATAGCGGCTACGAGCAGTACTTC
TRBV6-5,.,.,TRBJ1-1,CASSRGSSVSEAFF,TGCGCCAGCAGTAGGGGTTCCTCGGTGAGCGAAGCTTTCTTT
TRBV27,once,.,TRBJ2-1,CASSLGARYNEQFF,TGTGCCAGCAGTTTGGGGGCCCGATACAATGAGCAGTTCTTC
TRBV27,.,TRBD1,TRBJ2-7,CASSFLRGVPGQGAYEQYF,TGTGCCAGCAGTTTTCTGCGGGGAGTGCCGGGACAGGGGGCCTACGAGCAGTACTTC
TRBV4-2,.,.,TRBJ2-5,CASSQLTLRGETQYF,TGTGCCAGCAGCCAACTTACATTGAGGGGGGAGACCCAGTACTTC
TRBV5-1,few,.,TRBJ2-7,CASSSLANYEQYF,TGCGCCAGCAGCTCCTTAGCCAACTACGAGCAGTACTTC
TRBV7-2,.,TRBD1,TRBJ2-7,CASSVEGTVYEQYF,TGTGCCAGCAGCGTAGAGGGGACAGTCTACGAGCAGTACTTC
TRBV25-1,.,.,TRBJ1-5,CASSEDSPDQPQHF,TGTGCCAGCAGTGAAGATTCCCCGGATCAGCCCCAGCATTTT
TRBV7-9,.,TRBD2,TRBJ2-5,CASSLGLAGTKTQYF,TGTGCCAGCAGCTTAGGACTAGCGGGGACGAAGACCCAGTACTTC
TRBV13,.,TRBD1,TRBJ2-7,CASSPGQGANEQYF,TGTGCCAGCAGCCCTGGACAGGGGGCCAACGAGCAGTACTTC
TRBV18,.,.,TRBJ1-1,CASSPPGGLVGTEAFF,TGTGCCAGCTCACCACCGGGGGGTCTGGTGGGCACTGAAGCTTTCTTT
TRBV18,.,TRBD1,TRBJ1-3,CASSPGQGSGNTIYF,TGTGCCAGCTCACCGGGACAGGGCTCTGGAAACACCATATATTTT
TRBV18,once,.,TRBJ1-1,CASSPGSEAFF,TGTGCCAGCTCACCCGGTTCCGAAGCTTTCTTT
TRBV10-3,.,TRBD1,TRBJ1-6,CAISAQGENSPLHF,TGTGCCATCAGCGCCCAGGGGGAGAATTCACCCCTCCACTTT
TRBV6-1,.,.,TRBJ1-3,CASSELGKGTRSASGNTIYF,TGTGCCAGCAGTGAACTCGGGAAGGGTACGCGTTCTGCCTCTGGAAACACCATATATTTT
TRBV5-1,.,.,TRBJ2-1,CASSTGNEQFF,TGCGCCAGCAGCACAGGGAATGAGCAGTTCTTC
TRBV2,once,TRBD1,TRBJ1-4,CASRDQGAPDEKLFF,TGTGCCAGCAGGGACCAGGGGGCGCCGGATGAAAAACTGTTTTTT
TRBV29-1,.,.,TRBJ2-3,CSAKTGTDTQYF,TGCAGCGCCAAGACAGGCACAGATACGCAGTATTTT
TRBV27,.,.,TRBJ2-3,CASSPLPTTDTQYF,TGTGCCAGCAGCCCATTACCCACAACAGATACGCAGTATTTT
TRBV13,.,TRBD2,TRBJ2-1,CASSLGGLAGRNEQFF,TGTGCCAGCAGCTTAGGCGGTCTAGCGGGGCGGAATGAGCAGTTCTTC